Below, 20 T cell receptor beta chains from the same sample are listed, as sequenced in a study of glioma-infiltrating T cells. Amplification of TCR alpha and beta CDR3 regions from RNA used iRepertoire nested multiplex PCR. TCRdb independently ran MiXCR on the multiplex PCR reads; one entry per CDR3 protein. The table lists more than 350,000 distinct CDR3 sequences, around 45% of them singletons. The sequencing input was glioma tissue, nonneoplastic brain tissue, or PBMCs (not recorded which). These receptors were taken from a human donor with low-grade glioma or glioblastoma, undergoing nonglioma brain surgery, or in good health (not recorded which).

A note on this clonotype: The CDR3 end shows no conserved phenylalanine or tryptophan, and so a read error is likely. The chain has TRBV27 and TRBJ2-1; TRBD1 matches at 9 bases. Germline CDR1 reads MNHEY; CDR2 reads SMNVEV (reference sequence). Trimming took 7 bases from V and 0 from J; bases not matched to a gene: 16. The CDR3 loop spans 19 amino acids. CDR3: CASNSGQGKLYGSYNEQFL. DNA for the CDR3: TGTGCCAGCAACTCGGGACAGGGTAAATTATACGGCTCCTACAATGAGCAGTTCCTC.

The chain employs TRBV5-1 and TRBJ1-4; maybe TRBD1 (6 bases). CDR3 size: 15 residues. CDR1 and CDR2 from the germline V gene are SGHRS and YFSETQ. V lost 0 bases, J lost 8 bases, and 14 bases lay in between. In DNA form, the CDR3 reads TGCGCCAGCAGCTTGGGGACAGCGTGGGACGAAAAACTGTTTTTT. This sequence encodes CASSLGTAWDEKLFF. Based on the CDR3 plus reference TRBV5-1 and TRBJ1-4, the full variable domain is KAGVTQTPRYLIKTRGQQVTLSCSPISGHRSVSWYQQTPGQGLQFLFEYFSETQRNKGNFPGRFSGRQFSNSRSEMNVSTLELGDSALYLCASSLGTAWDEKLFFGSGTQLSVL.

This clonotype showed up many times. V usage is TRBV20-1 and J usage is TRBJ1-1, with D unclear. Trimming removed 3 bases from V and 0 bases from J, with 11 bases in between. The CDR3 sequence is 14 residues long. Germline CDR1 DFQATT, CDR2 SNEGSKA (reference sequence). This CDR3 reads CSARGGTLNTEAFF. The CDR3 bases are TGCAGTGCTAGGGGTGGTACCCTGAACACTGAAGCTTTCTTT.

The sample holds a few counts of this clonotype. This chain links TRBV25-1 with TRBJ2-1; 12 bases are a match to TRBD2. The trim removed 5 bases at V and 1 base at J, leaving 9 bases unmatched. The length of the CDR3 is 18 residues. From germline, CDR1 is MGHDK and CDR2 SYGVNS. The CDR3 nucleotides are TGTGCCAGCAGTCAGACTAGCGGGAGAGGTAGTTCCTACAATGAGCAGTTCTTC. It translates to CASSQTSGRGSSYNEQFF.

The chain recombines TRBV30 with TRBJ1-1; 7 bases fit TRBD1. The CDR3 runs 12 residues. From germline, CDR1 is GTSNPN and CDR2 SVGIG (reference sequence). J gave up 8 bases and V 4 bases, and 7 bases lay outside the gene matches. This CDR3 reads CAWNRGLMEAFF. For the CDR3, the DNA is TGTGCCTGGAATAGGGGGCTGATGGAAGCTTTCTTT.

The chain couples TRBV7-2 to TRBJ2-3, with D possibly called TRBD1 or TRBD2 (5 bases each). Per the germline V gene, CDR1 is SGHTA and CDR2 is FQGNSA. Trimming removed 1 base at V and 4 bases at J, with 12 bases between. The length of the CDR3 is 15 residues. CDR3 protein: CASSLGVGTADTQYF. For the CDR3, the DNA is TGTGCCAGCAGCTTAGGAGTTGGGACGGCAGATACGCAGTATTTT. The full variable domain, with the rest looked up from reference TRBV7-2 and TRBJ2-3, is GAGVSQSPSNKVTEKGKDVELRCDPISGHTALYWYRQSLGQGLEFLIYFQGNSAPDKSGLPSDRFSAERTGGSVSTLTIQRTQQEDSAVYLCASSLGVGTADTQYFGPGTRLTVL.

This clonotype was detected only a few times. The J gene is TRBJ2-7, the V gene TRBV12-3 or TRBV12-4; 11 nucleotides line up with TRBD2. This CDR3 spans 13 amino acids. V lost 5 bases to trimming and J lost 10 bases; unmatched junction nucleotides: 7. The DNA of the CDR3 is TGTGCCAGCAGTGAACTAGCGGGAGCCCCCCAGTACTTC. It is translated as CASSELAGAPQYF.

DNA for the CDR3: TGTGCCATCAGTGAGTCGAGAGGGGGGCTCGAGCAGTACTTC. It codes for CAISESRGGLEQYF. The chain is built from TRBV10-3 and TRBJ2-7; either TRBD1 or TRBD2 may fit D (6 bases each). CDR1 and CDR2 (germline): ENHRY, SYGVKD. This CDR3 is built from 14 residues. Trimming removed 0 bases at V and 6 bases at J, with 12 bases between.

Comment on this clonotype: One junction end does not reproduce the germline sequence, and a read error may be involved. This sequence joins TRBV28 and TRBJ2-1, with a possible D match to TRBD2 (6 bases). This CDR3 contains 15 residues. CDR1 MDHEN and CDR2 SYDVKM come from the germline V gene. CDR3 nucleotides: TGTGCCCGCAGTTACCCTAGCGAACTATACAATGAGCAGTTCTTC. As protein: CARSYPSELYNEQFF.

The table lists this clonotype with a few counts. Being one base from a much bigger clone, this may be a read error. The chain uses TRBV28 and TRBJ1-2; TRBD1 might be the D (5 bases). Between the trimmed V and J ends, which lost 6 bases and 8 bases, there was a span of 19 bases. The CDR3 is made up of 14 amino acids. Looked up from germline, CDR1 is MDHEN and CDR2 is SYDVKM. The CDR3 loop is CASSLSGGLGGYTF. CDR3 nucleotide sequence: TGTGCCAGCAGCCTAAGTGGGGGGTTGGGCGGCTACACCTTC.

The chain carries TRBV20-1 and TRBJ1-1; D is unresolved. Between the trimmed V and J ends, which lost 0 bases and 11 bases, there was a span of 19 bases. Germline lookup yields CDR1 DFQATT and CDR2 SNEGSKA (reference sequence). CDR3 size: 14 residues. CDR3 amino acids: CSARDSGRRGEAFF. The CDR3 DNA follows: TGCAGTGCTAGAGATTCGGGGAGGCGCGGGGAGGCTTTCTTT.

This clonotype is a singleton in its sample. Since no conserved phenylalanine or tryptophan closes the CDR3, a read error is the likely cause. The chain carries TRBV7-2 and TRBJ2-4; TRBD2 aligns across 10 bases. V shed 5 bases and J 0 bases; nucleotides not matched to a gene: 13. The length of the CDR3 is 19 residues. CDR1 SGHTA and CDR2 FQGNSA come from the germline V gene. The CDR3 DNA reads as TGTGCCAGCAGCCCCCGGGTAGCGGGAGGCTCCTTAGCCAAAAACATTCAGTACCTC. Residues: CASSPRVAGGSLAKNIQYL.

This clonotype was seen a few times. The genes are TRBV11-2 and TRBJ1-1; D unclear. This CDR3 contains 12 residues. CDR1 and CDR2 from the germline V gene are SGHAT and FQNNGV. V was cut by 0 bases and J by 11 bases, with 10 bases left in between. As DNA, the CDR3 is TGTGCCAGCAGCTTAGACAGGCGAGGGGCTTTCTTT. This gives the protein CASSLDRRGAFF.

A note on this clonotype: Mismatch with germline at one junction end may stem from a read error. DNA of the CDR3: TGTGCCAGCAGTGGGACATTAAGGGACCAGCCCCAGGATTTT. It translates to CASSGTLRDQPQDF. V gene TRBV2 combines with J gene TRBJ1-5; D may be TRBD1 (5 bases). Germline CDR1 SNHLY, CDR2 FYNNEI. The CDR3 totals 14 residues.

The J gene is TRBJ2-7, the V gene TRBV27, with 8 bases identical to TRBD2. CDR3 length: 15 amino acids. The V segment lost 6 bases and the J segment 7 bases; nucleotides outside the gene matches: 14. Germline values: CDR1 MNHEY, CDR2 SMNVEV (reference sequence). CDR3 sequence reads: CASRAGGLGIHEQYF. The CDR3 nucleotides read TGTGCCAGCAGGGCTGGGGGACTAGGTATCCATGAGCAGTACTTC.

The V gene is TRBV28, the J gene TRBJ2-4, with a possible D match to TRBD1 (5 bases). V dropped 3 bases and J dropped 8 bases, with 11 bases sitting between them. Per the germline V gene, CDR1 is MDHEN and CDR2 is SYDVKM. The CDR3 covers 13 residues. The CDR3 protein is CASSFRVGDIQYF. The CDR3 DNA reads as TGTGCCAGCAGTTTCAGGGTTGGAGACATTCAGTACTTC. Variable domain in full (rest from reference TRBV28 and TRBJ2-4): DVKVTQSSRYLVKRTGEKVFLECVQDMDHENMFWYRQDPGLGLRLIYFSYDVKMKEKGDIPEGYSVSREKKERFSLILESASTNQTSMYLCASSFRVGDIQYFGAGTRLSVL.

The sample holds many counts of this clonotype. This chain connects TRBV6-1 to TRBJ2-4, with 10 bases matching TRBD2. The CDR3 has 17 residues. Looked up from germline, CDR1 is MNHNS and CDR2 is SASEGT. Germline trimming cut 8 bases from V and 8 bases from J; bases unmatched to any gene: 18. The CDR3 sequence is CASARRGTTSGIDIQYF. The CDR3 nucleotides read TGTGCCAGCGCGCGGCGGGGAACAACTAGCGGGATCGACATTCAGTACTTC.

Only one count was recorded for this clonotype. Germline is not matched at one junction end, which may reflect a read error. V and J are TRBV7-2 and TRBJ1-3; perhaps TRBD1 as D (5 bases). The CDR3 totals 15 residues. Per the germline V gene, CDR1 is SGHTA and CDR2 is FQGNSA. The CDR3 is CASTLVAGLGNTIYF. CDR3 coding DNA: TGTGCCAGCACCTTAGTAGCGGGGCTCGGGAACACCATATATTTT. Full variable domain (remainder filled in from reference TRBV7-2 and TRBJ1-3): GAGVSQSPSNKVTEKGKDVELRCDPISGHTALYWYRQSLGQGLEFLIYFQGNSAPDKSGLPSDRFSAERTGGSVSTLTIQRTQQEDSAVYLCASTLVAGLGNTIYFGEGSWLTVV.

In DNA, the CDR3 is TGTGCCAGCACGGGACTAGCGGGACCCTACGAGCAGTACTTC. This sequence encodes CASTGLAGPYEQYF. The chain combines TRBV6-1 with TRBJ2-7; the match to TRBD2 covers 13 bases. After removal of 7 bases from V and 2 bases from J, the junction contained 2 bases not matched to a gene. Germline values: CDR1 MNHNS, CDR2 SASEGT. This CDR3 has 14 amino acids.

V is TRBV7-2 and J is TRBJ2-5, with D perhaps matching TRBD2 (5 bases). The germline CDR1 and CDR2 sequences are SGHTA and FQGNSA. V was trimmed by 5 bases and J by 0 bases, leaving 13 bases between them. The length of the CDR3 is 15 residues. CDR3 protein: CASSGRGWNQETQYF. The CDR3 bases are TGTGCCAGCAGCGGCAGAGGGTGGAACCAAGAGACCCAGTACTTC. The whole variable domain, remainder taken from reference TRBV7-2 and TRBJ2-5, is GAGVSQSPSNKVTEKGKDVELRCDPISGHTALYWYRQSLGQGLEFLIYFQGNSAPDKSGLPSDRFSAERTGGSVSTLTIQRTQQEDSAVYLCASSGRGWNQETQYFGPGTRLLVL.